Here is one T cell receptor beta chain with its context. Profiling relied on immunoSEQ multiplex PCR, and the TCRdb table lists in-frame clones only, not all of them. The repertoire consists of fewer than 350,000 clones, with about 85% occurring once and the leading ten covering 1.5% to 2%. This entry is derived from a study of blood T cell repertoires in COVID-19. Participant-given clinical history determined each cohort assignment. V lost 1 base and J lost 6; bases outside the gene matches: 4. CDR1 and CDR2 from the germline V gene are LGHDT and YNNKEL (reference sequence). The CDR3 covers 15 residues.

Sequenced material: PBMCs or T cells enriched from blood (not recorded which). The sequence was collected from a woman between 25 and 40 years old who had been exposed to COVID-19. V gene TRBV3-1 (or the pseudogene TRBV3-2) combines with J gene TRBJ2-1; 9 bases line up with TRBD2. CDR3 residues: CASSQVSGRSNEQFF. CDR3 sequence (DNA): TGTGCCAGCAGCCAAGTCAGCGGGAGGAGCAATGAGCAGTTCTTC.